This T cell receptor beta chain comes out of a study of shared clonotypes between healthy human individuals. Looking at the study overall: Each donor contributed plates that comprised three CD4 naive, three CD4 memory, two CD8 naive and one CD8 memory.

Only in-frame clones appear in the TCRdb table, and some are missing; sequencing was by immunoSEQ multiplex PCR. The profile shows about 1.9 million clones, 90% to 95% of them singletons. Remarks on this clone: Other DNA variants within this sample encode the same CDR3.

CD8 cells regarded as naive lacked CD45RO, were positively chosen for CCR7, and omitted terminally differentiated effector memory CD45RA+ cells. The clonotype originates from a man younger than 35 in good health. Some clones in this sample may be carry-over from other donors' samples. Sequencing was performed on naive CD8+ T cells from PBMCs.

CDR3 bases: TGTGCCAGCAGCGTAGGTGGCCGAGGGGATGAGCAGTTCTTC. It yields the protein CASSVGGRGDEQFF. The rearrangement links TRBV9 to TRBJ2-1; TRBD1 or TRBD2 may be the D gene (5 bases each). The CDR3 has 14 amino acids. Deletions cut 0 bases from V and 8 bases from J, with 12 bases between. Germline CDR1 and CDR2: SGDLS and YYNGEE.